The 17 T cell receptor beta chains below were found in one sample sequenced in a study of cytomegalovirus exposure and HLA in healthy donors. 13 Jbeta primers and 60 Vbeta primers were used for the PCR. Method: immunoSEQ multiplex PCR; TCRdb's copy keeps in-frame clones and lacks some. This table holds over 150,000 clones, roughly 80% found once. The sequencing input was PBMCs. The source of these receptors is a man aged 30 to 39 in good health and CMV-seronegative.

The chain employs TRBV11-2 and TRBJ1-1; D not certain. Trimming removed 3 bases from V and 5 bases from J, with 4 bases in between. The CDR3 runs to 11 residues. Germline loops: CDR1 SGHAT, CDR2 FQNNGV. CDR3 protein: CASSLRTEAFF. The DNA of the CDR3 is TGTGCCAGCAGCTTGAGGACTGAAGCTTTCTTT. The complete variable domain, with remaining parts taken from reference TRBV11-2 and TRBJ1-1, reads EAGVAQSPRYKIIEKRQSVAFWCNPISGHATLYWYQQILGQGPKLLIQFQNNGVVDDSQLPKDRFSAERLKGVDSTLKIQPAKLEDSAVYLCASSLRTEAFFGQGTRLTVV.

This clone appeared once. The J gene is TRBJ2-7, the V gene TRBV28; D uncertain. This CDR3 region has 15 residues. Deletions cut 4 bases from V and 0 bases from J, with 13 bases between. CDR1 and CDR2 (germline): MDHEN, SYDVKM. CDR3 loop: CASSYDTVSSYEQYF. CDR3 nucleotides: TGTGCCAGCAGTTACGACACGGTAAGCTCCTACGAGCAGTACTTC. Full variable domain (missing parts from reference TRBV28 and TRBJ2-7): DVKVTQSSRYLVKRTGEKVFLECVQDMDHENMFWYRQDPGLGLRLIYFSYDVKMKEKGDIPEGYSVSREKKERFSLILESASTNQTSMYLCASSYDTVSSYEQYFGPGTRLTVT.

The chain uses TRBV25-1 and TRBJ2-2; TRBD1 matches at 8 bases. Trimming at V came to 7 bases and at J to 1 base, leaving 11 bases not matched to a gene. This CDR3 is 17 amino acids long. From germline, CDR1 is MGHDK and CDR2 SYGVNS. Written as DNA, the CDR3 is TGTGCCAGCACGGCTACCTGGGGGACAGGGAACACCGGGGAGCTGTTTTTT. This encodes CASTATWGTGNTGELFF.

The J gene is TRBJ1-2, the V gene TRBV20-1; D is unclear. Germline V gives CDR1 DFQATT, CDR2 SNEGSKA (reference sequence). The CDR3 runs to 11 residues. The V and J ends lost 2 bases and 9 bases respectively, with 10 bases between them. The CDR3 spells CSARSGSRYTF. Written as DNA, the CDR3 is TGCAGTGCTAGATCGGGGAGTCGCTACACCTTC.

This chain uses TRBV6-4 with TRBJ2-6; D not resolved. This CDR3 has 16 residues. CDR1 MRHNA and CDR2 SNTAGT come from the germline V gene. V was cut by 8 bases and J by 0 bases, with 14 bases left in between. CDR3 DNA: TGTGCCAGCTCCTTGGGCCCCCTCTCTGGGGCCAACGTCCTGACTTTC. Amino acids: CASSLGPLSGANVLTF.

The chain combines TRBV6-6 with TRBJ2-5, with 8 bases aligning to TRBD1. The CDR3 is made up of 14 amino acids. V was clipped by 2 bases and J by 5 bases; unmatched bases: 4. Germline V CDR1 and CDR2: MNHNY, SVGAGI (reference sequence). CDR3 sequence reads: CASSYTGQGETQYF. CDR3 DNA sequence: TGTGCCAGCAGTTACACTGGACAGGGTGAGACCCAGTACTTC.

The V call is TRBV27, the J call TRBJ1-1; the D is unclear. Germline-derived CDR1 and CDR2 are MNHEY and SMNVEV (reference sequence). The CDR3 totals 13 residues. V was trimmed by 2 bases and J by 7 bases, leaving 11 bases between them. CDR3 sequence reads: CASSLMVLGEAFF. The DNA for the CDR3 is TGTGCCAGCAGTTTAATGGTTCTCGGTGAAGCTTTCTTT.

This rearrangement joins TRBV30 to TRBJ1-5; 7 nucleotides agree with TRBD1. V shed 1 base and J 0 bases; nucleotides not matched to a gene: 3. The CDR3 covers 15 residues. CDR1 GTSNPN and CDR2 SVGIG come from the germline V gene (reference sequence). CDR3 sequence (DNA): TGTGCCTGGAGTGGGGGACAGACTAGCAATCAGCCCCAGCATTTT. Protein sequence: CAWSGGQTSNQPQHF.

CDR3 amino acids: CASSSAPGVSNYEQYF. CDR3 bases: TGCGCCAGCAGCTCCGCGCCAGGGGTCAGTAACTACGAGCAGTACTTC. This chain links TRBV5-1 with TRBJ2-5; D possibly corresponds to TRBD1 (6 bases). The end of the DNA fits TRBJ2-7 better, so the J call may be wrong. This CDR3 is 16 amino acids long. The germline CDR1 and CDR2 sequences are SGHRS and YFSETQ.

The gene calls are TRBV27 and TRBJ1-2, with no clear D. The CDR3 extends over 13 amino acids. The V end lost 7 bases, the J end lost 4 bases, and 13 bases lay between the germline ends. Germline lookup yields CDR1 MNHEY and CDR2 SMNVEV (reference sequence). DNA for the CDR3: TGTGCCAGCAAGGCGGCTCTACCCTATGGCTACACCTTC. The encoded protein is CASKAALPYGYTF.

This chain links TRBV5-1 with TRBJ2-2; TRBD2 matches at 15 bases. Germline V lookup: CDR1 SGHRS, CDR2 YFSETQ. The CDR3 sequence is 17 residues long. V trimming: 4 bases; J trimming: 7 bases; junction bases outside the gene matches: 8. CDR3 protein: CASSPRTSGRGIGELFF. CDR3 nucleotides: TGCGCCAGCAGCCCAAGGACTAGCGGGAGGGGGATCGGGGAGCTGTTTTTT. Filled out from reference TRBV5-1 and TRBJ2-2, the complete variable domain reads KAGVTQTPRYLIKTRGQQVTLSCSPISGHRSVSWYQQTPGQGLQFLFEYFSETQRNKGNFPGRFSGRQFSNSRSEMNVSTLELGDSALYLCASSPRTSGRGIGELFFGEGSRLTVL.

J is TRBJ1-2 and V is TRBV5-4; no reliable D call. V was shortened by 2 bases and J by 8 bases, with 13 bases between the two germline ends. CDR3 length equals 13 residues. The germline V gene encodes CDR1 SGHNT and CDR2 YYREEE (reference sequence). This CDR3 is CASSFPLECGYTF. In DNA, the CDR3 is TGTGCCAGCAGCTTTCCCCTTGAGTGCGGCTACACCTTC. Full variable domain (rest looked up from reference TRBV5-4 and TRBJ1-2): ETGVTQSPTHLIKTRGQQVTLRCSSQSGHNTVSWYQQALGQGPQFIFQYYREEENGRGNFPPRFSGLQFPNYSSELNVNALELDDSALYLCASSFPLECGYTFGSGTRLTVV.

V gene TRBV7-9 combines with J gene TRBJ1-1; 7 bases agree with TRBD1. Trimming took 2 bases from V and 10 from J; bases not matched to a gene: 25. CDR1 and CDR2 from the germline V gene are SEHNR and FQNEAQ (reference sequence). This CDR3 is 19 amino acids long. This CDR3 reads CASSLLKGQSGRGGGRAFF. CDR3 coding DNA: TGTGCCAGCAGCTTATTGAAGGGGCAGTCCGGGAGAGGGGGCGGACGAGCTTTCTTT.

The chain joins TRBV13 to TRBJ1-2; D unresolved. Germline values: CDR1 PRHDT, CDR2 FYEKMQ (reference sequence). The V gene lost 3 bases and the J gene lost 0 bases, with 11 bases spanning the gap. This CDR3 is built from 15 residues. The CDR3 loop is CASSLRARANYGYTF. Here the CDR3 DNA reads TGTGCCAGCAGCTTGAGGGCTCGGGCTAACTATGGCTACACCTTC.

CDR3 residues: CASSPGQGGVNYGYTF. The CDR3 DNA reads TGTGCCAGCAGCCCCGGACAGGGAGGAGTTAACTATGGCTACACCTTC. V usage is TRBV7-6 and J usage is TRBJ1-2; 8 positions agree with TRBD1. The germline gives CDR1 SGHVS, CDR2 FNYEAQ. The CDR3 loop spans 16 amino acids. The ends lost 5 bases at V and 1 base at J; junction bases unmatched: 9.

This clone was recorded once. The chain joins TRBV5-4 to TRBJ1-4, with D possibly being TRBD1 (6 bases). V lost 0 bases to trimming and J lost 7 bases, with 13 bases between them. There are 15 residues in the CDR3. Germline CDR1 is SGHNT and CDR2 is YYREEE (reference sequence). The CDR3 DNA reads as TGTGCCAGCAGCTTGGGGACAGCCCGGGGTGAAAAACTGTTTTTT. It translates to CASSLGTARGEKLFF.

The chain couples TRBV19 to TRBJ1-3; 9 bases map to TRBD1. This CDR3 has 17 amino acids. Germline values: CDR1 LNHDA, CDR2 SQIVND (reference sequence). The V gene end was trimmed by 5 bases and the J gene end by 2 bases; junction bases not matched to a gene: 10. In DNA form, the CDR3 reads TGTGCCAGTAGTCCCACTCTATGGACAGGGGCTGGAAACACCATATATTTT. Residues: CASSPTLWTGAGNTIYF.